The 2 T cell receptor beta chains given below trace back to one sample, sequenced in a study of T-cell memory formation after mild COVID-19. MiXCR, applied by TCRdb to the 5' RACE reads, yields one record per CDR3 protein. The sample carries under 250,000 distinct CDR3 sequences, around 10% recorded once. Sequenced material: PBMCs or a T cell subset sorted from them (not recorded which). Receptor source: a man younger than 35 who had mild COVID-19 (a few samples of this study predate the infection). Cell type and time point are not known.

V is TRBV9 and J is TRBJ2-2, with 7 bases that match TRBD1. Germline loops: CDR1 SGDLS, CDR2 YYNGEE. V trimming: 4 bases; J trimming: 4 bases; junction bases outside the gene matches: 7. The CDR3 is 15 residues long. CDR3 residues: CASSSDRVVTGELFF. In DNA, the CDR3 is TGTGCCAGCAGCTCAGACAGGGTGGTCACCGGGGAGCTGTTTTTT.

This clonotype was counted at least ten times. V gene TRBV20-1 combines with J gene TRBJ1-4; 8 positions agree with TRBD1. Per germline, CDR1 DFQATT and CDR2 SNEGSKA (reference sequence). There are 13 residues in the CDR3. V lost 6 bases to trimming and J lost 6 bases; unmatched junction nucleotides: 6. Here the CDR3 reads CSAQPGQDEKLFF. CDR3 DNA sequence: TGCAGTGCCCAACCGGGACAGGATGAAAAACTGTTTTTT.